A selection of T cell receptor beta chains follows, all from one sample in a study of T cell responses to AZD1222 COVID-19 vaccine. Profiling relied on immunoSEQ multiplex PCR, and the TCRdb table lists in-frame clones only, not all of them. The sample lists approximately 88,000 clones, about nine tenths occurring once. The sample was peripheral blood, taken 28 days after the second AZD1222 dose. The receptors come from an adult who received the AZD1222 COVID-19 vaccine. Each CDR3 is given without its conserved first and last residue. Fields, in order: V gene, CDR3 length, clone size, CDR3 protein. The size field is filled for only some rows; it gives once, few, many or a size class.

TRBV4-3 | 16 | - | ASSPWTGNPLTNEKLF
TRBV3-1/TRBV3-2 | 15 | - | ASGRTSGVPSTDTQY
TRBV6-2/TRBV6-3 | 11 | - | ASSFAKGTEAF
TRBV28 | 12 | once | ASRSSSTEYEQY
TRBV6-9 | 12 | - | ASRLYRGGSPLH
TRBV7-9 | 13 | - | ASSLGPLIAYEQY
TRBV7-9 | 15 | - | ASSSGTSGVSTDTQY
TRBV10-3 | 15 | - | AISARDVRFSGNTIY
TRBV10-3 | 12 | - | AILPFLDRGKAF
TRBV28 | 13 | - | ASSLTTGGGSPLH
TRBV4-1 | 11 | - | ASSQMGLGLQY
TRBV4-1 | 12 | few | ASSQGGGRDIQY
TRBV19 | 16 | - | ASIPFPADRPMNTEAF
TRBV7-2 | 14 | few | ASSFSGASGTGELF
TRBV15 | 13 | - | ATSRDYGEATEAF
TRBV30 | 13 | - | AWSPGVSVKTEAF
TRBV5-4 | 12 | - | ASSPGVEGYGYT
TRBV14 | 12 | - | ASSPLFGPVGYT
TRBV5-1 | 12 | - | ASTGGQGVYGYT
TRBV7-9 | 12 | - | ASSLMAGNYEQY
TRBV3-1/TRBV3-2 | 14 | once | ASSQGPSGSNQPQH
TRBV30 | 12 | - | AWITGKSNSPLH
TRBV19 | 14 | - | ASSIGGGAAKNIQY
TRBV9 | 13 | - | ASSVDPGRVNGYT
TRBV18 | 12 | - | ASSPPGDGYGYT
TRBV3-1/TRBV3-2 | 13 | - | ASSHQGAFIYEQY
TRBV7-9 | 17 | - | ASSAILIRQGPSGNTIY
TRBV5-6 | 12 | once | ASSLGRRGNTIY
TRBV7-2 | 13 | - | ASSLGGGAGDTQY
TRBV10-3 | 11 | - | AIREDRGPEAF
TRBV7-8 | 12 | - | ASSLEGGLTEAF
TRBV12-3/TRBV12-4 | 11 | - | ASRPDNTGELF
TRBV27 | 14 | once | ASSSGTFYSGEKLF
TRBV4-1 | 15 | - | ASSQDRLAGSSGEQF
TRBV6-2/TRBV6-3 | 11 | - | ASSYVGQGEAF
TRBV29-1 | 12 | - | SALGRSSYNEQF